Described below is a single T cell receptor beta chain sequence and its context. Its target is unknown. These data originate in a study of T cell responses to AZD1222 COVID-19 vaccine. Study-level results: The breadth and depth of Spike-specific TCRs increased once two AZD1222 doses had been given.

The method was immunoSEQ multiplex PCR; TCRdb's version includes in-frame clones alone and lacks a portion of them. This sample yields about 37,000 clones, of which approximately 90% are seen a single time; approximately 11% belongs to the top ten. This CDR3 is 13 amino acids long. Trimming stripped 5 bases from V and 4 bases from J, with 12 bases between. The sequence came from an adult who received the AZD1222 COVID-19 vaccine. The chain is built from TRBV12-3 or TRBV12-4 and TRBJ2-7; the D gene is possibly TRBD1 (6 bases). The sample in question was peripheral blood, obtained 28 days after the second AZD1222 dose. DNA for the CDR3: TGTGCCAGCAGTGAGGGACATCCTTACGAGCAGTACTTC. Translated, it gives CASSEGHPYEQYF.